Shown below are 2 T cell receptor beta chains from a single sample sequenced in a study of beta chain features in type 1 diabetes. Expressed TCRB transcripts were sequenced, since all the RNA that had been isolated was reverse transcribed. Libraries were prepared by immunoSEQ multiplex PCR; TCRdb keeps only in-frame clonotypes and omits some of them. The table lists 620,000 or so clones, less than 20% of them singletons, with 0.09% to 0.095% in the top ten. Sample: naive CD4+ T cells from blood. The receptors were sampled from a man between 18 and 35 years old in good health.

For the CDR3, the DNA is TGCACCAGCAGCCAGGATCGGGGTCCCACAGATACGCAGTATTTT. This translates into CTSSQDRGPTDTQYF. The chain has TRBV1 and TRBJ2-3; the D call TRBD2 from the table was never checked on the DNA. TRBV1 is recorded as a pseudogene. The CDR3 runs to 15 residues.

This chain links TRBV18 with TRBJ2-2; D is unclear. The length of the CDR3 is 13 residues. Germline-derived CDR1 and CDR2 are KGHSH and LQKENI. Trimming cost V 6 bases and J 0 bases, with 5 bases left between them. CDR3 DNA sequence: TGTGCCAGCTCCGTAACGAACACCGGGGAGCTGTTTTTT. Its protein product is CASSVTNTGELFF. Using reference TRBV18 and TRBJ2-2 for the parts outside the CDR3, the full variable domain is NAGVMQNPRHLVRRRGQEARLRCSPMKGHSHVYWYRQLPEEGLKFMVYLQKENIIDESGMPKERFSAEFPKEGPSILRIQQVVRGDSAAYFCASSVTNTGELFFGEGSRLTVL.